The 11 T cell receptor beta chains below all came from one sample that was sequenced in a study of cytomegalovirus exposure and HLA in healthy donors. It was with 60 Vbeta and 13 Jbeta primers that the PCR ran. Here immunoSEQ multiplex PCR was the method, and the copy in TCRdb shows in-frame clones only, minus some. This specimen shows 100,000 to 150,000 clones; the ten leading clones hold 0.9% to 1.2%. Sequenced material: PBMCs. The receptors derive from a man between 18 and 35 years old in good health and CMV-seronegative.

The J gene is TRBJ1-4, the V gene TRBV6-1; no firm D call. CDR1 MNHNS and CDR2 SASEGT come from the germline V gene. Trimming stripped 6 bases from V and 8 bases from J, with 19 bases between. This CDR3 has 15 residues. This CDR3 is CASSDGSSGKEKLFF. Written as DNA, the CDR3 is TGTGCCAGCAGCGACGGGTCCTCCGGGAAAGAAAAACTGTTTTTT.

This chain connects TRBV5-4 to TRBJ1-1, with D uncertain. Germline CDR1 is SGHNT and CDR2 is YYREEE (reference sequence). Trimming shortened V by 4 bases and J by 0 bases, and 13 bases separated the two germline ends. The CDR3 runs to 15 residues. The CDR3 protein is CASSPKKGVNTEAFF. CDR3 in DNA: TGTGCCAGCAGCCCGAAAAAGGGAGTGAACACTGAAGCTTTCTTT.

The chain has TRBV27 and TRBJ1-1; D not resolved. V lost 3 bases and J lost 4, with 15 bases in between. From germline, CDR1 is MNHEY and CDR2 SMNVEV (reference sequence). The CDR3 covers 15 residues. The CDR3 DNA is TGTGCCAGCAGTTTGATCCGCACAGCGGGCACTGAAGCTTTCTTT. Its protein is CASSLIRTAGTEAFF.

V is TRBV10-2 and J is TRBJ2-7, with TRBD1 identical over 8 bases. Losses at the gene ends were 4 bases for V and 3 bases for J; bases not matched to a gene: 5. CDR3 size: 14 residues. Germline CDR1 is WSHSY and CDR2 is SAAADI. This chain's CDR3 is CASSVATGVYEQYF. CDR3 in DNA: TGCGCCAGCAGTGTAGCGACAGGGGTCTACGAGCAGTACTTC.

The V call is TRBV9, the J call TRBJ1-1; TRBD1 might be the D (5 bases). CDR3 length: 15 amino acids. Germline loops: CDR1 SGDLS, CDR2 YYNGEE. The V end lost 3 bases, the J end lost 5 bases, and 17 bases lay between the germline ends. This CDR3 reads CASSAIDSLETEAFF. The CDR3 DNA follows: TGTGCCAGCAGCGCAATTGACAGCCTGGAGACTGAAGCTTTCTTT.

A remark on this clone: This same CDR3 is encoded by further DNA sequences in the sample. The chain combines TRBV9 with TRBJ1-1; D remains unclear. The CDR3 is made up of 13 amino acids. V lost 0 bases, J lost 1 base, and 4 bases lay in between. CDR1 and CDR2 (germline): SGDLS, YYNGEE. The DNA for the CDR3 is TGTGCCAGCAGCGTAGCGGGGAACACTGAAGCTTTCTTT. Protein: CASSVAGNTEAFF. The variable domain in full, with the rest retrieved from reference TRBV9 and TRBJ1-1, is DSGVTQTPKHLITATGQRVTLRCSPRSGDLSVYWYQQSLDQGLQFLIQYYNGEERAKGNILERFSAQQFPDLHSELNLSSLELGDSALYFCASSVAGNTEAFFGQGTRLTVV.

The chain joins TRBV28 to TRBJ2-2, with D tentatively TRBD1 (6 bases). Germline V CDR1 and CDR2: MDHEN, SYDVKM. The germline V and J ends were trimmed by 8 bases and 5 bases, with 21 bases remaining between them. The CDR3 covers 16 residues. CDR3 amino acids: CASHRPGQGITGELFF. In DNA form, the CDR3 reads TGTGCCAGCCATCGTCCGGGGCAGGGGATTACCGGGGAGCTGTTTTTT. The full variable domain, with the rest looked up from reference TRBV28 and TRBJ2-2, is DVKVTQSSRYLVKRTGEKVFLECVQDMDHENMFWYRQDPGLGLRLIYFSYDVKMKEKGDIPEGYSVSREKKERFSLILESASTNQTSMYLCASHRPGQGITGELFFGEGSRLTVL.

The chain couples TRBV9 to TRBJ2-7, with D possibly TRBD2 on 6 matching bases. Deletions cut 0 bases from V and 2 bases from J, with 15 bases between. The CDR3 is made up of 16 amino acids. Germline CDR1 is SGDLS and CDR2 is YYNGEE. This chain's CDR3 is CASSVDGGGAPYEQYF. CDR3 in DNA: TGTGCCAGCAGCGTAGATGGCGGCGGGGCCCCCTACGAGCAGTACTTC.

The rearrangement uses TRBV6-5 and TRBJ1-2, with 11 bases fitting TRBD1. Germline V gene data show CDR1 as MNHEY and CDR2 as SVGAGI. With 6 bases clipped from V and 7 bases from J, the junction kept 4 bases outside the gene matches. The CDR3 consists of 13 residues. The CDR3 sequence is CASSNGQGAGYTF. CDR3 sequence (DNA): TGTGCCAGCAGCAATGGACAGGGGGCTGGCTACACCTTC.

V usage is TRBV30 and J usage is TRBJ2-7, with 8 bases matching TRBD1. The CDR3 has 13 residues. J was trimmed by 5 bases and V by 3 bases; bases with no gene match: 6. Germline CDR1 and CDR2: GTSNPN and SVGIG (reference sequence). CDR3 sequence (DNA): TGTGCCTGGAGAGAGGACAGGGAGGACGAGCAGTACTTC. Its translation: CAWREDREDEQYF.

The chain recombines TRBV7-8 with TRBJ1-5; 7 bases map to TRBD1. The germline V gene has CDR1 SGHVS and CDR2 FQNEAQ. Trimming cost V 5 bases and J 5 bases; bases outside gene matches: 9. The CDR3 covers 15 residues. This CDR3 reads CASSRGRGSDQPQHF. CDR3 nucleotide sequence: TGTGCCAGCAGCCGAGGCAGGGGGTCCGATCAGCCCCAGCATTTT.